This TCR beta chain was documented in a study of T cell repertoires in cytomegalovirus infection. Germline CDR1 SNHLY, CDR2 FYNNEI. This CDR3 spans 17 amino acids. V was cut by 4 bases and J by 6 bases, with 22 bases left in between. A single record per CDR3 protein comes from TCRdb applying MiXCR to the reads. The table has about 920,000 distinct CDR3 sequences, roughly 30% seen once; the top ten hold about an eighth. This clonotype has more than one count but fewer than ten. Its target is unknown. The input for sequencing was cultured CD8+ T cells from PBMCs, taken from culture after CMV antigen stimulation. This chain connects TRBV2 to TRBJ1-5, with unresolved D. This receptor was obtained from a human donor in good health (CMV status not recorded). Some clones in this sample may be carry-over from other donors' samples. The CDR3 loop reads CASSGPTERAGSQPQHF. The CDR3 coding sequence is TGTGCCAGCAGTGGCCCCACCGAAAGGGCGGGAAGTCAGCCCCAGCATTTT.